This T cell receptor beta chain stems from a study of blood T cell repertoires in COVID-19. V was pared by 4 bases and J by 6 bases, with 9 bases of the junction left unmatched. The germline V gene encodes CDR1 ENHRY and CDR2 SYGVKD. This CDR3 comprises 15 residues. TCRdb keeps only in-frame clones here, not all; method: immunoSEQ multiplex PCR. This sample has 310,000 or so clones, with 87% found just once. Patients from Seattle were sampled longitudinally, starting during active infection. The clonotype comes from a man younger than 45 with COVID-19, enrolled during active disease. The sample comprised peripheral blood. This chain uses TRBV10-3 with TRBJ1-1; 9 bases line up with TRBD1. As DNA, the CDR3 is TGTGCCATCAGTGCCGGGACAGGGACGGGCGCTGAAGCTTTCTTT. Translating gives CAISAGTGTGAEAFF.